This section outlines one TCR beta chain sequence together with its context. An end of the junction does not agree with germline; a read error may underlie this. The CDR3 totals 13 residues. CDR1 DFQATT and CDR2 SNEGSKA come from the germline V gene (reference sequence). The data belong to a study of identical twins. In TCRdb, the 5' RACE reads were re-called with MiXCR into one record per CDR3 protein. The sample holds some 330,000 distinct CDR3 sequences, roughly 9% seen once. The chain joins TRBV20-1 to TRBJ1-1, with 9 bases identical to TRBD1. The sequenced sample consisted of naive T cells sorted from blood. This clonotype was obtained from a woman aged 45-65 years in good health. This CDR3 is CRARGQGVTEAFF. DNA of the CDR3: TGCAGAGCTAGGGGACAGGGAGTCACTGAAGCTTTCTTT.